The 17 T cell receptor beta chains below come from one sample, sequenced in a study of control samples from healthy donors and cancer patients. The method was immunoSEQ multiplex PCR; TCRdb's version includes in-frame clones alone and lacks a portion of them. The sample holds around 170,000 clones, approximately 86% seen once. Sequencing used blood. The receptors shown here come from a woman aged 25-40 years in good health.

This chain joins TRBV6-5 and TRBJ2-5, with 8 bases lining up with TRBD2. The CDR3 is 14 residues long. V trimming: 2 bases; J trimming: 7 bases; junction bases outside the gene matches: 6. Germline CDR1 is MNHEY and CDR2 is SVGAGI. The CDR3 DNA reads TGTGCCAGCAGTTACCGAGTAGCGGGACCGACCCAGTACTTC. Translating it yields CASSYRVAGPTQYF.

This rearrangement joins TRBV7-2 to TRBJ1-1; no firm D call. Looked up from germline, CDR1 is SGHTA and CDR2 is FQGNSA. Trimming cost V 11 bases and J 3 bases, with 13 bases left between them. CDR3 length: 12 amino acids. The CDR3 spells CAGSRIYTEAFF. The CDR3 DNA follows: TGTGCCGGTTCCCGGATTTACACTGAAGCTTTCTTT. Full variable domain (rest looked up from reference TRBV7-2 and TRBJ1-1): GAGVSQSPSNKVTEKGKDVELRCDPISGHTALYWYRQSLGQGLEFLIYFQGNSAPDKSGLPSDRFSAERTGGSVSTLTIQRTQQEDSAVYLCAGSRIYTEAFFGQGTRLTVV.

The chain is built from TRBV21-1 and TRBJ2-3. TRBV21-1 counts as a pseudogene. The CDR3 consists of 13 residues. CDR3 residues: CASRGNGTDTQYF. The CDR3 DNA reads as TGTGCCAGCAGGGGGAATGGCACAGATACGCAGTATTTT.

The chain couples TRBV11-2 to TRBJ2-3; D gene unclear. The CDR3 loop spans 15 amino acids. Germline V gene sequence: CDR1 SGHAT, CDR2 FQNNGV. The V and J ends lost 5 bases and 2 bases respectively, with 14 bases between them. CDR3 in DNA: TGTGCCAGCAGCGAACCGGACCGATCCACAGATACGCAGTATTTT. This gives the protein CASSEPDRSTDTQYF.

The chain carries TRBV5-1 and TRBJ1-1; possible D gene TRBD1, 5 bases. Germline values: CDR1 SGHRS, CDR2 YFSETQ. Trimming took off 1 base at V and 4 bases at J, with 8 bases between the two ends. The CDR3 runs 13 residues. CDR3 nucleotide sequence: TGCGCCAGCAGCTTGTCCGGGGGCACTGAAGCTTTCTTT. Amino acids: CASSLSGGTEAFF.

CDR3 nucleotides: TGTGCCAGCAGTTCCGGGCATGGCGGGAGGGGGCCTGGACGTGCGTACTTC. Translated: CASSSGHGGRGPGRAYF. The gene calls are TRBV28 and TRBJ2-7; 9 nucleotides line up with TRBD2. Trimming cost V 4 bases and J 12 bases; bases outside gene matches: 22. CDR1 and CDR2 from the germline V gene are MDHEN and SYDVKM. The CDR3 totals 17 residues.

A note on this clone: Lacking the conserved final phenylalanine or tryptophan, this CDR3 likely reflects a read error. The DNA is left out, because the CDR3 cannot be placed on it with certainty; the CDR3 is given as TCRdb lists it. The chain recombines TRBV29-1 with TRBJ1-1. Germline V gives CDR1 SQVTM, CDR2 ANQGSEA. The CDR3 is 9 residues long, ends included. The CDR3 loop reads CSVDSVPLG.

This rearrangement joins TRBV30 to TRBJ1-5, with 11 nucleotides matching TRBD1. Germline trimming cut 5 bases from V and 6 bases from J; bases unmatched to any gene: 6. The CDR3 is 14 amino acids. Germline V lookup: CDR1 GTSNPN, CDR2 SVGIG (reference sequence). CDR3 DNA: TGTGCCTGGGCAGGACAGGGGGCTTTTCAGCCCCAGCATTTT. It is translated as CAWAGQGAFQPQHF.

The chain couples TRBV5-1 to TRBJ2-5, with 9 bases lining up with TRBD2. The CDR3 consists of 16 residues. The V gene's germline CDR1 is SGHRS and CDR2 YFSETQ. J lost 1 base, V lost 4 bases, and 8 bases had no gene match. The CDR3 nucleotides are TGCGCCAGCAGCAAGGAAGCGGGGGGCCCCCAAGAGACCCAGTACTTC. Translated, it gives CASSKEAGGPQETQYF.

The chain uses TRBV7-2 and TRBJ2-3, with no clear D. The CDR3 contains 15 residues. Germline lookup yields CDR1 SGHTA and CDR2 FQGNSA. Trimming took off 0 bases at V and 1 base at J, with 8 bases between the two ends. CDR3: CASSLALGGTDTQYF. The CDR3 nucleotides are TGTGCCAGCAGCTTAGCGCTTGGGGGCACAGATACGCAGTATTTT.

The CDR3 sequence: CASSLEASGNEQFF. DNA of the CDR3: TGCGCCAGCAGCTTGGAGGCTAGCGGCAATGAGCAGTTCTTC. The rearrangement joins TRBV5-1 to TRBJ2-1; TRBD2 matches at 7 bases. CDR1 and CDR2 from the germline V gene are SGHRS and YFSETQ. CDR3 length equals 14 residues. V shed 0 bases, J shed 6 bases, and the junction held 3 bases outside the gene matches.

The chain links TRBV6-6 to TRBJ1-4, with a possible D match to TRBD1 (5 bases). V was cut by 2 bases and J by 4 bases, with 8 bases left in between. Germline-derived CDR1 and CDR2 are MNHNY and SVGAGI (reference sequence). The CDR3 covers 14 residues. The CDR3 nucleotides read TGTGCCAGCAGTTACGGGACGAATAATGAAAAACTGTTTTTT. Protein: CASSYGTNNEKLFF.

This chain connects TRBV12-3 or TRBV12-4 to TRBJ1-5; D remains unclear. The length of the CDR3 is 13 residues. Trimming removed 4 bases at V and 2 bases at J, with 6 bases between. CDR3 sequence (DNA): TGTGCCAGCAGTTCTCATGGCAATCAGCCCCAGCATTTT. It translates to CASSSHGNQPQHF.

CDR3 DNA sequence: TGTGCCAGCAGCGCCGGGGCCTCCGAGCAGTTCTTC. It is translated as CASSAGASEQFF. The V and J genes are TRBV9 and TRBJ2-1; either TRBD1 or TRBD2 may supply D (5 bases each). V lost 3 bases to trimming and J lost 10 bases, with 11 bases between them. Germline V gene lookup returns CDR1 SGDLS and CDR2 YYNGEE. The CDR3 has 12 residues.

The DNA for the CDR3 is TGTGCCAGCAGCCCTCCTAGGGAAATTGACACTGAAGCTTTCTTT. The encoded protein is CASSPPREIDTEAFF. The chain employs TRBV13 and TRBJ1-1, with unresolved D. This CDR3 region has 15 residues. Germline V gene sequence: CDR1 PRHDT, CDR2 FYEKMQ (reference sequence). Trimming pared 5 bases from V and 3 bases from J, leaving 16 bases between. Together with reference TRBV13 and TRBJ1-1, the CDR3 gives the full variable domain: AAGVIQSPRHLIKEKRETATLKCYPIPRHDTVYWYQQGPGQDPQFLISFYEKMQSDKGSIPDRFSAQQFSDYHSELNMSSLELGDSALYFCASSPPREIDTEAFFGQGTRLTVV.

In this sample, this clone turned up once. The chain employs TRBV27 and TRBJ2-7; TRBD2 aligns across 12 bases. Losses at the gene ends were 5 bases for V and 5 bases for J; bases not matched to a gene: 22. The CDR3 loop spans 20 amino acids. Germline CDR1 MNHEY, CDR2 SMNVEV (reference sequence). The CDR3 bases are TGTGCCAGCAGTACTCCCTCGCGTCTAGCGGGAGGGATAAGACGGGACGAGCAGTACTTC. Translation gives CASSTPSRLAGGIRRDEQYF.

This clone appeared a single time. V usage is TRBV7-6 and J usage is TRBJ2-7, with 8 bases identical to TRBD2. The V gene's germline CDR1 is SGHVS and CDR2 FNYEAQ. The CDR3 sequence is 22 residues long. With 6 bases clipped from V and 2 bases from J, the junction kept 30 bases outside the gene matches. The CDR3 here is CASSTARGGGPPHPPTPYEQYV. Here the CDR3 DNA reads TGTGCCAGCAGTACCGCCCGGGGGGGTGGACCCCCTCATCCCCCGACCCCCTACGAGCAGTACGTC.